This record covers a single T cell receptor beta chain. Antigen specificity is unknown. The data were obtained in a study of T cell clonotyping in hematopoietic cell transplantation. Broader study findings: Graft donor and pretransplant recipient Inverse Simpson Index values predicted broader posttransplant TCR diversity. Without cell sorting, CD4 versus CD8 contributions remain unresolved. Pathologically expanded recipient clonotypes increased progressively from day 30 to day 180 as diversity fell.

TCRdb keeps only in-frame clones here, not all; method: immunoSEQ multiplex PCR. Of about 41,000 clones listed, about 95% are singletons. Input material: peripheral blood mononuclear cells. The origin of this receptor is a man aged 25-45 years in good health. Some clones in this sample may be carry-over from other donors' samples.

The CDR3 DNA is TGTGCCAGCAGCTTAGGACAGTTTAGCAATCAGCCCCAGCATTTT. Translating it yields CASSLGQFSNQPQHF. The chain carries TRBV7-9 and TRBJ1-5; tentative D call: TRBD1 (5 bases). In germline, CDR1 is SEHNR, CDR2 FQNEAQ (reference sequence). The ends were cut back, 1 base at V and 0 bases at J, with 7 bases in the middle. The CDR3 has 15 amino acids.